This entry concerns a single T cell receptor (beta chain). Its antigen remains unidentified. Base qualities are not provided; no much larger clone lies one nucleotide away. The sample belongs to a study of T cells after yellow fever vaccination (dated by TCRdb to between 2017 and 2020). For the wider study: The SMART-Seq v4 Ultra Low Input RNA kit was used to prepare libraries from fractions with low cell numbers. The cohort comprised two healthy male donors, one aged 18 to 30 and one aged 30 to 40 years. To follow T-cell clones before and after primary and booster YFV17D yellow fever vaccination, bulk TCR alpha and beta repertoires were sequenced over time. Bulk PBMC replicates and cell subsets were isolated from blood drawn at multiple timepoints before and after both primary and secondary immunization.

V is cut back by 4 bases and J by 3 bases, with 7 bases in the junction unmatched. The CDR3 runs 15 amino acids, cysteine and phenylalanine included. Just CDR3 DNA is preserved here, 45 bases in frame from base 1. Reading the germline V gene gives CDR1 SGDLS and CDR2 YYNGEE. Overall study results and their limits: Compared with the primary T-cell response, the secondary T-cell response was weaker but faster, peaking on day 5 rather than day 15. Computational filtering was needed because FACS-sorted repertoires could contain abundant contaminating clonotypes from the bulk population. Because the study included only a couple of donors, the extent to which the findings can be generalized is limited. A small fraction of clonotypes showed up in both the CD4 and CD8 compartments, probably as a result of convergent recombination. Most clones expanded after primary vaccination were re-detected after the booster (almost 98% of CD4 and about nine tenths of CD8), suggesting broad memory maintenance.

TCR cDNA was synthesized by 5'RACE template switching, through which a universal primer site and unique molecular identifiers were introduced. Priming of cDNA synthesis was performed from both the TCR alpha and TCR beta constant segments. Library amplification involved two PCR steps, and the second step added sample barcodes and sequencing adapters. Sequencing of the libraries was done on either Illumina HiSeq 2500 (2x100 bp) or NovaSeq (2x150 bp). As for how the authors treated the data: MIGEC was used to demultiplex reads and collapse the reads into UMI consensus sequences, and MiXCR was used for V(D)J alignment. Vaccine-responding clonotypes were identified with edgeR using replicate PBMC samples, with FDR below 0.01 and a log2 fold change above 5 up to day 15 being required. Bulk clonotypes were assigned CD4 or CD8 identity according to which sequenced CD4 or CD8 repertoire held them at higher abundance. TCRdb reran the public reads through fastp at Q25 and MiXCR, keeping productive beta chains. Here each entry gathers all rows of one CDR3 protein and keeps the most common genes and DNA. It is TCRdb's table, rather than the study itself, that gives the V and J calls and clone size. The sample profile shows 450,000 to 600,000 distinct CDR3 sequences; approximately 13% of them were found once. The top ten clonotypes cover 11% to 15% of the sample.

The treatment or condition label, as the study defines it: live attenuated yellow fever vaccine strain. Two biological replicates of bulk PBMCs were collected at each blood-draw timepoint. A standard Ficoll-Paque protocol was used to isolate PBMCs from peripheral blood. RNA was extracted with TriZol from bulk PBMCs, CD4 and CD8 fractions, and dextramer-positive and dextramer-negative fractions. The sample consisted of PBMCs, taken on the day of the yellow fever booster vaccination. This receptor chain uses TRBV9 and TRBJ2-1; 7 bases in between match TRBD2. The receptor was isolated from a young man who received the YFV17D yellow fever vaccine. In nucleotide form, the sequence is TGTGCCAGCAGCCCCCGGGGGGAGGGCTACAATGAGCAGTTCTTC. This gives the protein CASSPRGEGYNEQFF.